The clone carrying this T cell receptor beta chain was seen repeatedly, ten times or more. Its antigen is unknown. The entry originates in a study of neurological immune-mediated disorders. Study conclusions and caveats: Association of the multiple sclerosis repertoire cluster with clinical or MRI features was not observed for any feature.

The V gene lost 2 bases and the J gene lost 2 bases, with 10 bases spanning the gap. The germline V gene encodes CDR1 MNHEY and CDR2 SMNVEV (reference sequence). This CDR3 contains 14 residues. As for the cDNA, it was generated by 5'RACE with 10-nucleotide random UMIs. TCRdb re-called the 5' RACE reads through MiXCR, storing one row per CDR3 protein. The sample has 42,000 or so distinct CDR3 sequences, more than 2% seen once. The clonotype comes from a man aged 25-45 years with multiple sclerosis. V is TRBV27 and J is TRBJ2-7; D is tentatively TRBD1 or TRBD2 (6 bases each). Sequenced: PBMCs. In nucleotides, the CDR3 is TGTGCCAGCAGTTTAAGGGGGGTGGCCTACGAGCAGTACTTC. Amino acid sequence: CASSLRGVAYEQYF.